Listed below are T cell receptor beta chains from one sample, sequenced in a study of blood T cell repertoires in COVID-19. This table comes from immunoSEQ multiplex PCR, and its TCRdb copy is limited to in-frame clones, with some not included. The sample has 90,000 or so clones; roughly 82% are singletons. Sequences were obtained from peripheral blood. The receptor source for this set is a human donor in a cohort sampled during active COVID-19. CDR3s leave out the opening cysteine and the closing phenylalanine or tryptophan. The order of the fields is J gene, V gene, CDR3 protein.

j_gene: TRBJ2-7
v_gene: TRBV25-1
CDR3aa: ASRGDSREQY

j_gene: TRBJ1-3
v_gene: TRBV4-2
CDR3aa: ASSQEQDSGNTIY

j_gene: TRBJ1-3
v_gene: TRBV5-4
CDR3aa: ASSPRPGQGADGNTIY

j_gene: TRBJ2-7
v_gene: TRBV28
CDR3aa: ASSPPLGTGGAGQY

j_gene: TRBJ1-3
v_gene: TRBV3-1/TRBV3-2
CDR3aa: ASSQDSRGPGNTIY

j_gene: TRBJ2-7
v_gene: TRBV6-5
CDR3aa: ASSYARGSHEQY

j_gene: TRBJ2-2
v_gene: TRBV20-1
CDR3aa: SASSSGRAGGELF

j_gene: TRBJ1-2
v_gene: TRBV6-2/TRBV6-3
CDR3aa: ASSYQGQGHGYT

j_gene: TRBJ1-1
v_gene: TRBV5-1
CDR3aa: ASSKGTDTEAF

j_gene: TRBJ1-2
v_gene: TRBV5-4
CDR3aa: ASSRGQNYGYT

j_gene: TRBJ2-7
v_gene: TRBV5-1
CDR3aa: ASSVGSMGEGEQY

j_gene: TRBJ2-1
v_gene: TRBV28
CDR3aa: ASSRTSGSVYNEQF

j_gene: TRBJ1-6
v_gene: TRBV6-6
CDR3aa: ASTLEGRRSPLH

j_gene: TRBJ2-5
v_gene: TRBV3-1/TRBV3-2
CDR3aa: ASSQAGGGETQY

j_gene: TRBJ2-7
v_gene: TRBV3-1/TRBV3-2
CDR3aa: ASSHSSYEQY

j_gene: TRBJ2-7
v_gene: TRBV7-9
CDR3aa: ASSLVTGHEQY

j_gene: TRBJ1-2
v_gene: TRBV6-5
CDR3aa: ASSPGGFRGYT

j_gene: TRBJ1-1
v_gene: TRBV29-1
CDR3aa: SVLTGENTEAF

j_gene: TRBJ1-6
v_gene: TRBV5-6
CDR3aa: ASSLYSSVKAPLH

j_gene: TRBJ1-4
v_gene: TRBV5-1
CDR3aa: ASSLTGSLGEKLF

j_gene: TRBJ1-2
v_gene: TRBV5-6
CDR3aa: ASSLVSRAYYT

j_gene: TRBJ1-1
v_gene: TRBV2
CDR3aa: ASSNGQGMNTEAF

j_gene: TRBJ2-3
v_gene: TRBV28
CDR3aa: ASRPQAAPDTQY

j_gene: TRBJ1-1
v_gene: TRBV11-2
CDR3aa: ASSLKRSRGTEAF

j_gene: TRBJ1-1
v_gene: TRBV19
CDR3aa: ASSIYTARQGAEGAF

j_gene: TRBJ2-7
v_gene: TRBV10-2
CDR3aa: ASSPGTTREQY

j_gene: TRBJ1-1
v_gene: TRBV18
CDR3aa: RTGTGTEAF

j_gene: TRBJ2-1
v_gene: TRBV9
CDR3aa: ASSVGGGDLSYNEQF

j_gene: TRBJ2-3
v_gene: TRBV6-2/TRBV6-3
CDR3aa: ASSRSDSGKWADTQY

j_gene: TRBJ2-3
v_gene: TRBV19
CDR3aa: ASSIRASGGADTQY

j_gene: TRBJ2-2
v_gene: TRBV24-1
CDR3aa: ATRDRESTGELF

j_gene: TRBJ2-7
v_gene: TRBV6-2/TRBV6-3
CDR3aa: ASSYGTGGAYEQY